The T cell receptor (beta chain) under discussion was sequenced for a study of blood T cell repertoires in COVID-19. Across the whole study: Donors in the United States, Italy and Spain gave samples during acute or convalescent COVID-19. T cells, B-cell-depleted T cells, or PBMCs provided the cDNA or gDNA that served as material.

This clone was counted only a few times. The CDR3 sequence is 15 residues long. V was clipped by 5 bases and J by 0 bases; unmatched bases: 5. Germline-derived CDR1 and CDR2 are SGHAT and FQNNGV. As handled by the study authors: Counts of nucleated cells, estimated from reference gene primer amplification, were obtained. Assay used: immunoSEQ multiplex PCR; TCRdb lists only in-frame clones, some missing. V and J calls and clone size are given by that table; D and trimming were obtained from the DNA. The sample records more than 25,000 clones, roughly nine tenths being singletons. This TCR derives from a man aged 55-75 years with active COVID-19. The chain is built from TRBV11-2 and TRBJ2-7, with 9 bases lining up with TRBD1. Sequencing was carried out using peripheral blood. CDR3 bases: TGTGCCAGCAGCACGGACAGGGGAAGCTCCTACGAGCAGTACTTC. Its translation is CASSTDRGSSYEQYF.